This is a list of T cell receptor beta chains from one sample in a study of shared T cell receptors in the human thymus. Assay: immunoSEQ multiplex PCR; the TCRdb copy retains only in-frame clones and omits some. This sample has hundreds of thousands of clones, with 80% to 90% found just once. The data were also submitted as part of a second study, on human thymus T cells.

Sample: thymocytes. The source of these receptors is a boy under two years old with a congenital heart defect. Each CDR3 is given without its conserved first and last residue.

>TRBV7-3
ASSLTGDNEQF
>TRBV7-2
ASSSRGNQPQH
>TRBV7-3
ASSSLDRGRFLDANTGELF
>TRBV5-4
ASSLVLTSGYNEQF
>TRBV19
ASSIGGHEAF
>TRBV6-5
ASSYSHSGLDYEQY
>TRBV11-2
ASSLEGAHNEQF
>TRBV7-8
ASSLRSRDHAYEQY
>TRBV9
ASSVAGGGLYNEQF
>TRBV7-2
ASSLAGFYYEQY
>TRBV5-1
ASRQSRGGRLAGYT
>TRBV6-1
ASSEVRGQPFVEQY
>TRBV5-1
ASSLGLAGGDNEQF
>TRBV6-1
ASSGRDRGLYGYT
>TRBV4-3
ASSQGYPFFSSYNEQF
>TRBV28
ASSPQGEGKAF
>TRBV28
ASSLFGGTDMNTEAF
>TRBV27
ASRSDSPTNEKLF
>TRBV4-1
ASSQVQGREGEGYT
>TRBV9
ASSVGRLQGADYGYT
>TRBV4-2
ASSQDLKGGEDEAF
>TRBV6-1
ASSSRGSY
>TRBV5-5
ASSSTGGAREKLF
>TRBV28
ASSLMPAGGPLGEQY
>TRBV15
ATSREVSAIRETQY
>TRBV10-3
AISGRYQETQY
>TRBV5-4
ASSLWGDRGRDEQY
>TRBV5-1
ASSRYEAAAKNIQY
>TRBV15
ATSRDTGTGNQPQH
>TRBV5-1
ASNRAGVWAGTDTQY
>TRBV7-6
ASSLAERDREDQETQY
>TRBV7-9
ASSLVRTGHTEAF
>TRBV30
AWTRQNSNQPQH
>TRBV5-1
ASSRVKKETQY
>TRBV11-2
ASSSSTRVRIYGWAQY
>TRBV6-5
ASSPIKGGNYGYT
>TRBV7-8
ASSPGQARGDEQF
>TRBV5-6
ASSPLKGWSDEQY
>TRBV5-1
ASSLLLAGGKLTPYNEQF
>TRBV2
ASSELSAGYYEQY
>TRBV9
ASSVRSFGAGGRLDTQY
>TRBV28
ASRDLAGGVTQY
>TRBV6-1
ASSRGGETQY
>TRBV2
ASSEVPGKGFNSNQPQH